This T cell receptor beta chain was captured in a study of T-cell memory formation after mild COVID-19. Turning to the study itself: The TCR clusters were mostly specific to one donor.

The CDR3 covers 17 residues. V lost 0 bases and J lost 0, with 13 bases in between. Germline CDR1 reads SGHRS; CDR2 reads YFSETQ. Study-level points and caveats: Among clones peaking at day 37 in the second wave, SARS-CoV-2 specificity remained unconfirmed.

Researchers used 5'RACE with constant-segment primers to make TCR alpha and TCR beta cDNA libraries that carry sample barcodes and UMIs. TCRdb redid the calling of the 5' RACE reads with MiXCR, one entry per CDR3 protein. The repertoire holds around 27,000 distinct CDR3 sequences, with approximately 7% as singletons. This clonotype appeared many times. The antigen remains undetermined. Specimen: PBMCs or a T cell subset sorted from them (not recorded which). The chain joins TRBV5-1 to TRBJ2-4; D unclear. The sequence was obtained from an adult woman who had mild COVID-19 (a few samples of this study predate the infection). Cell type and time point are not known. CDR3 in amino acids: CASSLVPAKLAKNIQYF. The DNA of the CDR3 is TGCGCCAGCAGCTTGGTCCCAGCGAAGCTAGCCAAAAACATTCAGTACTTC.